These 27 T cell receptor beta chains were sequenced from one sample in a study of T-cell reconstitution after alpha-beta-depleted transplantation in children. Unique molecular identifiers were used in preparing the TCRbeta library. TCRdb independently ran MiXCR on the PCR reads; one entry per CDR3 protein. The table records some 110,000 distinct CDR3 sequences, approximately 10% of them present only once. The material was PBMCs, obtained before TCRalphabeta/CD19-depleted stem cell transplant. The receptors derive from a boy aged 2 to 9 with acute lymphoblastic leukemia, due to receive a stem cell transplant.

The V and J genes are TRBV6-2 or TRBV6-3 and TRBJ2-3; TRBD2 might be the D (6 bases). V was trimmed by 2 bases and J by 5 bases, leaving 20 bases between them. Germline CDR1 and CDR2: MNHEY and SVGEGT. This CDR3 has 17 residues. CDR3 coding DNA: TGTGCCAGCAGTTACATCTTCGGGACCCACGGGGGAGATACGCAGTATTTT. Its translation: CASSYIFGTHGGDTQYF.

The V call is TRBV5-5, the J call TRBJ2-5; D gene unclear. V was trimmed by 9 bases and J by 2 bases, leaving 17 bases between them. CDR3 size: 14 residues. Germline V gene data show CDR1 as SGHKS and CDR2 as YYEKEE (reference sequence). CDR3: CATQPSAAQETQYF. CDR3 coding DNA: TGTGCCACCCAACCCTCCGCGGCACAAGAGACCCAGTACTTC.

This clonotype was detected a few times. One end of the junction varies from germline; a read error may be responsible. V and J are TRBV5-5 and TRBJ2-5; tentative D call: TRBD2 (7 bases). Germline assignment: CDR1 SGHKS and CDR2 YYEKEE (reference sequence). This CDR3 comprises 14 residues. In DNA, the CDR3 is TGTGCCAGCACCTTGGACGGGGGGCGGGAGACCCAGTACTTC. It specifies CASTLDGGRETQYF.

In the case of this clonotype: A read error is possible here, since a much larger clone lies one base away. This chain uses TRBV5-6 with TRBJ2-7; the match to TRBD2 covers 8 bases. The CDR3 sequence is 13 residues long. The germline V gene encodes CDR1 SGHDT and CDR2 YYEEEE. Trimming cost V 4 bases and J 7 bases; bases outside gene matches: 7. Here the CDR3 DNA reads TGTGCCAGCAGCAGGGGACTAGTTAGGGAGCAGTACTTC. It translates to CASSRGLVREQYF.

This clonotype has ten or more counts. The J gene is TRBJ2-1, the V gene TRBV5-1; TRBD2 aligns across 15 bases. Germline CDR1 SGHRS, CDR2 YFSETQ. V was clipped by 4 bases and J by 9 bases; unmatched bases: 8. This CDR3 is 16 amino acids long. The CDR3 region has the DNA TGCGCCAGCAGCCCGGGGACTAGCGGGAGGAGAGTTGAGCAGTTCTTC. Translation gives CASSPGTSGRRVEQFF.

This clonotype was counted ten times or more. The chain is built from TRBV29-1 and TRBJ2-1; either TRBD1 or TRBD2 may supply D (5 bases each). Trimming cost V 7 bases and J 5 bases, with 21 bases left between them. CDR1 is SQVTM and CDR2 is ANQGSEA in the germline V gene. The CDR3 runs to 15 residues. CDR3 bases: TGCAGCGGACGTCCCTGGGGGACGCCAAACAATGAGCAGTTCTTC. The encoded protein is CSGRPWGTPNNEQFF.

V and J are TRBV20-1 and TRBJ2-2; TRBD2 is a possible D gene (6 bases). Looked up from germline, CDR1 is DFQATT and CDR2 is SNEGSKA (reference sequence). With 4 bases removed from V and 5 bases from J, the gap between germline ends came to 8 bases. The CDR3 loop spans 12 amino acids. The CDR3 spells CSAKSGTGELFF. Written as DNA, the CDR3 is TGCAGTGCTAAAAGCGGGACCGGGGAGCTGTTTTTT.

The chain links TRBV20-1 to TRBJ1-2; 7 nucleotides agree with TRBD1. The CDR3 covers 13 residues. J lost 8 bases, V lost 6 bases, and 12 bases had no gene match. Germline CDR1 and CDR2: DFQATT and SNEGSKA (reference sequence). CDR3 sequence reads: CSADRDRVGGYTF. CDR3 bases: TGCAGTGCGGACCGGGACAGAGTAGGCGGCTACACCTTC.

This clonotype has a handful of counts. This rearrangement joins TRBV7-8 to TRBJ1-3; D gene ambiguous. CDR3 size: 13 residues. The germline V gene has CDR1 SGHVS and CDR2 FQNEAQ. The V end was cut by 0 bases, the J end by 4 bases, with 4 bases between. The CDR3 coding sequence is TGTGCCAGCAGCTTAGCGCGCGGAAACACCATATATTTT. This gives the protein CASSLARGNTIYF. Using reference TRBV7-8 and TRBJ1-3 for the parts outside the CDR3, the full variable domain is GAGVSQSPRYKVAKRGQDVALRCDPISGHVSLFWYQQALGQGPEFLTYFQNEAQLDKSGLPSDRFFAERPEGSVSTLKIQRTQQEDSAVYLCASSLARGNTIYFGEGSWLTVV.

This clonotype was detected a few times. This rearrangement joins TRBV20-1 to TRBJ2-1, with D possibly called TRBD1 or TRBD2 (6 bases each). The CDR3 spans 12 residues. The germline gives CDR1 DFQATT, CDR2 SNEGSKA (reference sequence). Trimming shortened V by 4 bases and J by 9 bases, and 13 bases separated the two germline ends. The CDR3 is CSAIYREVEQFF. The CDR3 nucleotides are TGCAGTGCTATATACAGGGAGGTTGAGCAGTTCTTC.

The J gene is TRBJ1-5, the V gene TRBV12-3 or TRBV12-4; no clear D gene. Trimming cost V 3 bases and J 9 bases, with 12 bases left between them. The CDR3 is 13 amino acids. The CDR3 loop is CASSFGIRWPQHF. The CDR3 DNA reads TGTGCCAGCAGTTTCGGCATCCGGTGGCCCCAGCATTTT.

There are many counts of this clonotype. The chain couples TRBV24-1 to TRBJ2-5; 7 bases are a match to TRBD1. Looked up from germline, CDR1 is KGHDR and CDR2 is SFDVKD. V was pared by 4 bases and J by 3 bases, with 13 bases of the junction left unmatched. The length of the CDR3 is 17 residues. CDR3: CATSDPGQAGNKETQYF. The CDR3, as DNA: TGTGCCACCAGTGACCCTGGACAGGCTGGAAATAAAGAGACCCAGTACTTC.

The rearrangement joins TRBV3-1 to TRBJ2-5; TRBD1 might be the D (9 bases). CDR1 and CDR2 (germline): LGHDT, YNNKEL (reference sequence). V lost 10 bases and J lost 7, with 31 bases in between. The CDR3 is 17 residues long. This CDR3 is CATTHQTGTGTSGTQYF. CDR3 sequence (DNA): TGTGCCACCACCCATCAAACCGGGACAGGGACTAGTGGGACCCAGTACTTC.

This clonotype was detected ten times or more. J is TRBJ2-5 and V is TRBV20-1; 7 bases align to TRBD2. The trim removed 0 bases at V and 4 bases at J, leaving 8 bases unmatched. In germline, CDR1 is DFQATT, CDR2 SNEGSKA (reference sequence). The CDR3 totals 15 residues. The CDR3 loop reads CSARDFPSGLETQYF. The DNA of the CDR3 is TGCAGTGCTAGAGATTTCCCTAGCGGATTAGAGACCCAGTACTTC.

V usage is TRBV12-3 or TRBV12-4 and J usage is TRBJ1-2; D may be TRBD1 (5 bases). This CDR3 contains 12 residues. V lost 6 bases to trimming and J lost 5 bases, with 10 bases between them. DNA of the CDR3: TGTGCCAGCAGAACGGGACGTTATGGCTACACCTTC. This encodes CASRTGRYGYTF.

The rearrangement uses TRBV28 and TRBJ2-5; the D gene could be TRBD1 or TRBD2 (5 bases each). Trimming stripped 3 bases from V and 5 bases from J, with 19 bases between. CDR1 is MDHEN and CDR2 is SYDVKM in the germline V gene. CDR3 length: 16 residues. CDR3 in DNA: TGTGCCAGCAGTTTTGGCCCGGGACGGCTCGTTGAGACCCAGTACTTC. Translation gives CASSFGPGRLVETQYF.

This clonotype has a handful of counts. The J gene is TRBJ2-7, the V gene TRBV5-1; D may be TRBD1 or TRBD2 (6 bases each). From germline, CDR1 is SGHRS and CDR2 YFSETQ. This CDR3 comprises 15 residues. V lost 0 bases and J 3 bases, leaving 13 bases between the germline ends. CDR3 residues: CASSLALGGYYEQYF. The CDR3 nucleotides are TGCGCCAGCAGCTTGGCCCTGGGGGGCTACTACGAGCAGTACTTC.

For the CDR3, the DNA is TGCAGCGTTAGACCACAGGAAGCAGGAGATACGCAGTATTTT. This sequence encodes CSVRPQEAGDTQYF. This sequence joins TRBV29-1 and TRBJ2-3; possible D gene TRBD1, 5 bases. The CDR3 consists of 14 residues. Germline V gene data show CDR1 as SQVTM and CDR2 as ANQGSEA. The V end was cut by 5 bases, the J end by 5 bases, with 17 bases between.

This clonotype was counted between two and nine times. The V call is TRBV5-6, the J call TRBJ2-7; D may correspond to TRBD1 or TRBD2 (5 bases each). Between the trimmed V and J ends, which lost 5 bases and 7 bases, there was a span of 13 bases. Germline CDR1 SGHDT, CDR2 YYEEEE. The CDR3 totals 12 residues. CDR3 loop: CASSRMGEEQYF. For the CDR3, the DNA is TGTGCCAGCAGTAGGATGGGGGAGGAGCAGTACTTC.

This clonotype was seen more than once but under ten times. The chain employs TRBV27 and TRBJ1-2, with TRBD1 matching over 9 bases. Germline loops: CDR1 MNHEY, CDR2 SMNVEV (reference sequence). CDR3 length: 14 amino acids. V lost 6 bases to trimming and J lost 4 bases; unmatched junction nucleotides: 6. The chain's CDR3 is CASRGQGKGYGYTF. The CDR3 nucleotides read TGTGCCAGCAGGGGACAGGGTAAGGGCTATGGCTACACCTTC.

In its sample, this clonotype was seen a few times. The chain is built from TRBV6-1 and TRBJ1-2; tentative D call: TRBD1 (6 bases). The CDR3 consists of 15 residues. V gave up 4 bases and J gave up 4 bases, with 16 bases separating them. CDR1 is MNHNS and CDR2 is SASEGT in the germline V gene. The CDR3 is CASSVTDRIGYGYTF. CDR3 nucleotide sequence: TGTGCCAGCAGTGTAACCGACAGGATCGGCTATGGCTACACCTTC.

The chain has TRBV29-1 and TRBJ2-7; TRBD1 aligns across 11 bases. V lost 0 bases to trimming and J lost 6 bases; unmatched junction nucleotides: 4. CDR3 length: 14 amino acids. CDR1 is SQVTM, CDR2 ANQGSEA, per germline. The DNA of the CDR3 is TGCAGCGTTGAAGATCCGGGACAGGGGGGCGAGCAGTACTTC. Its translation is CSVEDPGQGGEQYF.

This clonotype turned up a few times. V usage is TRBV29-1 and J usage is TRBJ2-3; the D gene is possibly TRBD1 (5 bases). V was clipped by 5 bases and J by 3 bases, with 15 bases between them. CDR3 length equals 14 residues. From germline, CDR1 is SQVTM and CDR2 ANQGSEA. The CDR3 nucleotides read TGCAGCGTTCGGTCGCAGGGTTCGACAGATACGCAGTATTTT. Amino acid sequence: CSVRSQGSTDTQYF.

In regard to this clonotype: Just one base apart from a much larger clone, this may be a read error. J is TRBJ2-3 and V is TRBV5-1; TRBD2 agrees at 9 bases. CDR1 is SGHRS, CDR2 YFSETQ, per germline. The CDR3 spans 16 residues. In nucleotides, the CDR3 is TGCGCCAGCAGCGCCCCTTCTAGCGGGATCACAGATATGCAGTATTTT. It codes for CASSAPSSGITDMQYF.

The V and J genes are TRBV3-1 and TRBJ1-3; D remains ambiguous. Germline V gives CDR1 LGHDT, CDR2 YNNKEL (reference sequence). The CDR3 covers 16 residues. Trimming removed 1 base from V and 3 bases from J, with 13 bases in between. CDR3 sequence: CASSQAPSDGGNTIYF. CDR3 in DNA: TGTGCCAGCAGCCAAGCTCCAAGCGATGGTGGAAACACCATATATTTT.

The chain recombines TRBV12-3 or TRBV12-4 with TRBJ1-5; D perhaps matches TRBD1 (6 bases). V lost 4 bases and J 5 bases, leaving 12 bases between the germline ends. The CDR3 contains 14 residues. The CDR3 here is CASSYSGEDQPQHF. The CDR3 DNA reads as TGTGCCAGCAGTTATTCAGGGGAGGATCAGCCCCAGCATTTT.

This clonotype was counted only a few times. The chain employs TRBV29-1 and TRBJ2-7; 12 nucleotides align to TRBD1. V trimming: 1 base; J trimming: 6 bases; junction bases outside the gene matches: 7. The CDR3 totals 15 residues. Germline CDR1 is SQVTM and CDR2 is ANQGSEA. This chain's CDR3 is CSVEGLGTGGFEQYF. DNA of the CDR3: TGCAGCGTTGAAGGTTTGGGGACAGGGGGCTTCGAGCAGTACTTC.